One sample yielded the 17 T cell receptor beta chains listed below, sequenced in a study of OX40 agonist ivuxolimab in advanced cancers. Using immunoSEQ multiplex PCR, the repertoire was profiled, and TCRdb retains in-frame clones only, with some absent. The data contain 69,000 or so clones, 85% of them singletons. Sequencing used CD4+ or CD8+ T cells sorted from blood, obtained in a trial of the OX40 agonist ivuxolimab. The receptors were gathered from an adult with an advanced solid tumor such as melanoma, head and neck, liver or kidney cancer.

This sequence joins TRBV6-4 and TRBJ1-4; perhaps TRBD1 as D (6 bases). CDR1 is MRHNA, CDR2 SNTAGT, per germline. The CDR3 is 17 residues long. The V end was cut by 6 bases, the J end by 0 bases, with 17 bases between. The CDR3: CASRGGRYEATNEKLFF. The CDR3 DNA reads as TGTGCCAGCAGAGGGGGACGGTACGAGGCAACTAATGAAAAACTGTTTTTT.

This chain connects TRBV30 to TRBJ1-2; D is uncertain. The CDR3 loop spans 12 amino acids. The ends were cut back, 1 base at V and 4 bases at J, with 7 bases in the middle. Germline V lookup: CDR1 GTSNPN, CDR2 SVGIG (reference sequence). CDR3 nucleotide sequence: TGTGCCTGGAGTGAGGAGGGCTATGGCTACACCTTC. Translated, it gives CAWSEEGYGYTF.

This clone has a single count. The chain is built from TRBV19 and TRBJ1-2, with D maybe TRBD1 (6 bases). With 5 bases removed from V and 5 bases from J, the gap between germline ends came to 15 bases. Germline V lookup: CDR1 LNHDA, CDR2 SQIVND (reference sequence). CDR3 length: 14 residues. The chain's CDR3 is CASSPEGVPYGYTF. The CDR3 DNA follows: TGTGCCAGTAGTCCCGAGGGGGTTCCTTATGGCTACACCTTC.

This chain joins TRBV6-5 and TRBJ2-7; the D gene could be TRBD1 or TRBD2 (5 bases each). CDR3 size: 14 residues. Per the germline V gene, CDR1 is MNHEY and CDR2 is SVGAGI. Trimming shortened V by 10 bases and J by 0 bases, and 16 bases separated the two germline ends. The CDR3 sequence: CATVRDGHSYEQYF. CDR3 coding DNA: TGTGCCACGGTCCGGGACGGACACTCCTACGAGCAGTACTTC.

The V gene is TRBV4-2, the J gene TRBJ2-7; 9 bases are a match to TRBD1. V was clipped by 4 bases and J by 5 bases; unmatched bases: 9. Germline CDR1 LGHNA, CDR2 YNFKEQ. CDR3 size: 15 residues. This CDR3 reads CASSPPGTGNDEQYF. CDR3 coding DNA: TGTGCCAGCAGCCCTCCCGGGACAGGGAATGACGAGCAGTACTTC.

The genes are TRBV7-6 and TRBJ2-2; 7 nucleotides match TRBD1. Germline CDR1 is SGHVS and CDR2 is FNYEAQ. There are 16 residues in the CDR3. After removal of 5 bases from V and 3 bases from J, the junction contained 9 bases not matched to a gene. The chain's CDR3 is CASSPRQGTDTGELFF. Written as DNA, the CDR3 is TGTGCCAGCAGCCCTAGACAGGGTACGGACACCGGGGAGCTGTTTTTT.

The CDR3, as DNA: TGCGCCAGCAACCCAGGGACTAGCGGGGAGACCCAGTACTTC. Its protein product is CASNPGTSGETQYF. The genes are TRBV5-1 and TRBJ2-5, with 12 nucleotides matching TRBD2. This CDR3 comprises 14 residues. Germline lookup yields CDR1 SGHRS and CDR2 YFSETQ. The J segment lost 5 bases and the V segment lost 6 bases, leaving 5 bases of the junction unmatched.

The chain employs TRBV5-1 and TRBJ2-1; 8 bases match TRBD2. This CDR3 has 13 amino acids. V dropped 1 base and J dropped 9; count of bases not matched to a gene: 3. Germline lookup yields CDR1 SGHRS and CDR2 YFSETQ. The CDR3 here is CASSLREGIEQFF. For the CDR3, the DNA is TGCGCCAGCAGCTTGCGGGAGGGAATTGAGCAGTTCTTC.

This chain joins TRBV19 and TRBJ1-5, with D possibly matching TRBD1 (5 bases). Trimming cost V 3 bases and J 3 bases, with 15 bases left between them. The germline V gene encodes CDR1 LNHDA and CDR2 SQIVND (reference sequence). CDR3 length: 16 residues. DNA for the CDR3: TGTGCCAGTAGTATCCGACAGAGGGTTGACAATCAGCCCCAGCATTTT. It specifies CASSIRQRVDNQPQHF.

This clone was detected only once. The DNA for the CDR3 is TGTGCCAGCTCACCACCTTCGGGGGGCGGGTACACTGAAGCTTTCTTT. Translated: CASSPPSGGGYTEAFF. This rearrangement joins TRBV18 to TRBJ1-1; a weak D match, TRBD1 (6 bases). CDR1 is KGHSH and CDR2 is LQKENI in the germline V gene. Between the trimmed V and J ends, which lost 0 bases and 3 bases, there was a span of 14 bases. The CDR3 runs 16 residues.

This clone was seen just once. This chain uses TRBV9 with TRBJ1-4; 9 nucleotides agree with TRBD1. Germline loops: CDR1 SGDLS, CDR2 YYNGEE. Trimming took 3 bases from V and 4 from J; bases not matched to a gene: 7. The CDR3 is 16 residues long. The CDR3 DNA reads TGTGCCAGCAGCGAACGACAGGGGGGTTTTAATGAAAAACTGTTTTTT. Encoded protein: CASSERQGGFNEKLFF.

This clone has a handful of counts. For the CDR3, the DNA is TGTGCCAGCAGCGCCGGGACAGGGGTTTGGGAGCAGTACTTC. Translating gives CASSAGTGVWEQYF. The chain carries TRBV5-4 and TRBJ2-7; TRBD1 agrees at 10 bases. CDR3 size: 14 residues. V shed 4 bases, J shed 7 bases, and the junction held 8 bases outside the gene matches. From germline, CDR1 is SGHNT and CDR2 YYREEE (reference sequence).

The chain has TRBV11-2 and TRBJ2-3; D perhaps matches TRBD1 (5 bases). The CDR3 covers 13 residues. V lost 6 bases and J 2 bases, leaving 9 bases between the germline ends. Germline loops: CDR1 SGHAT, CDR2 FQNNGV. The CDR3, as DNA: TGTGCCAGCAGACCGACAGCCACAGATACGCAGTATTTT. Protein sequence: CASRPTATDTQYF.

The V gene is TRBV4-2, the J gene TRBJ2-2; weak D call: TRBD2 (5 bases). CDR3 length equals 15 residues. Trimming removed 1 base at V and 5 bases at J, with 11 bases between. Germline V gives CDR1 LGHNA, CDR2 YNFKEQ. The CDR3 here is CASSQGGSSTGELFF. The CDR3 DNA is TGTGCCAGCAGCCAAGGTGGGAGCTCGACCGGGGAGCTGTTTTTT.

This chain joins TRBV12-5 and TRBJ2-3, with 7 bases lining up with TRBD1. The J segment lost 8 bases and the V segment lost 1 base, leaving 6 bases of the junction unmatched. Germline CDR1 reads LGHNT; CDR2 reads FRNRAP. CDR3 length: 14 amino acids. The CDR3 nucleotides read TGTGCTAGTGGTTTGGGGACAGGCTTCGGTACGCAGTATTTT. This encodes CASGLGTGFGTQYF.

This chain connects TRBV5-4 to TRBJ2-2, with D uncertain. This CDR3 is built from 16 residues. Trimming took off 0 bases at V and 1 base at J, with 10 bases between the two ends. Germline CDR1 is SGHNT and CDR2 is YYREEE (reference sequence). CDR3 amino acids: CASSLGQALNTGELFF. The CDR3, as DNA: TGTGCCAGCAGCTTGGGGCAGGCGTTGAACACCGGGGAGCTGTTTTTT. The whole variable domain, remainder taken from reference TRBV5-4 and TRBJ2-2, is ETGVTQSPTHLIKTRGQQVTLRCSSQSGHNTVSWYQQALGQGPQFIFQYYREEENGRGNFPPRFSGLQFPNYSSELNVNALELDDSALYLCASSLGQALNTGELFFGEGSRLTVL.

In this sample, this clone turned up once. The chain has TRBV2 and TRBJ1-1, with D tentatively TRBD1 (5 bases). This CDR3 is 15 amino acids long. Trimming removed 4 bases at V and 4 bases at J, with 16 bases between. CDR1 and CDR2 (germline): SNHLY, FYNNEI. The CDR3 coding sequence is TGTGCCAGCAGTGGAAGGGGAGGGGTGGTCACTGAAGCTTTCTTT. Translating it yields CASSGRGGVVTEAFF. Using reference TRBV2 and TRBJ1-1 for the parts outside the CDR3, the full variable domain is EPEVTQTPSHQVTQMGQEVILRCVPISNHLYFYWYRQILGQKVEFLVSFYNNEISEKSEIFDDQFSVERPDGSNFTLKIRSTKLEDSAMYFCASSGRGGVVTEAFFGQGTRLTVV.